Described below is a single T cell receptor (beta chain) sequence and its context. The antigen is not known. These data are taken from a study of response to subunit inactivated influenza vaccine. Germline V CDR1 and CDR2: SGHRS, YFSETQ. The V and J ends lost 2 bases and 4 bases respectively, with 16 bases between them. The CDR3 spans 15 residues. General study points: The authors offered the suggestion that each seasonal influenza vaccination recruits few new T cells.

TCRdb itself ran the RT-PCR reads through MiXCR, one entry per CDR3 protein. The repertoire holds around 530,000 distinct CDR3 sequences, about 10% seen once, with roughly a tenth in the top ten. The sample consisted of PBMCs from blood, taken on the day of vaccination. The chain uses TRBV5-1 and TRBJ2-7; D not certain. The sequence came from a man aged 45-60 years who received an inactivated influenza vaccine. The CDR3 coding sequence is TGCGCCAGCAGCTTTTCGTGGGGTGAAAGTTACGAGCAGTACTTC. Translated: CASSFSWGESYEQYF.